This T cell receptor (beta chain) was found in a study of shared clonotypes between healthy human individuals. Study background: Aged 18 to 49, the donors were a couple of women and three men.

This clone showed up just once. No antigen is known for it. Method: immunoSEQ multiplex PCR; TCRdb's copy keeps in-frame clones and lacks some. The sample records some 2,400,000 clones, about 94% being singletons. V shed 2 bases and J shed 6 bases, with 14 bases lying between them. CDR1 is SGDLS, CDR2 YYNGEE, per germline. This CDR3 comprises 15 residues. Notes on the study in general: Sequencing of the sorted subsets was shown by rarefaction to be incomplete despite large depth. Having only a few donors restricted how much genetic and exposure-history diversity was captured.

Sequences were obtained from naive CD4+ T cells sorted from blood. The subset: CD45RA+ positively selected. This clonotype was sampled from a man younger than 30 in good health. V is TRBV9 and J is TRBJ2-2; a possible D gene is TRBD1 (5 bases). The CDR3 sequence is CASSVLGEIAGELFF. CDR3 nucleotides: TGTGCCAGCAGCGTTCTAGGGGAAATCGCCGGGGAGCTGTTTTTT.